Here is one T cell receptor (beta chain) with its context. This sample stems from a study of blood T cell repertoires in COVID-19. In the study overall: Researchers got acute and convalescent COVID-19 samples from the United States, Italy and Spain. The cDNA or gDNA used as material had been derived from T cells, B-cell-depleted T cells, or PBMCs.

The germline CDR1 and CDR2 sequences are SGDLS and YYNGEE. This CDR3 region has 16 residues. V was trimmed by 4 bases and J by 3 bases, leaving 16 bases between them. The authors' processing: By means of reference gene primer amplification, nucleated cell counts were estimated. Clones were sequenced by immunoSEQ multiplex PCR, and TCRdb holds only the in-frame ones, with some missing. V and J calls and clone size follow that table, whereas D and trimming were derived from the DNA. The sample yields about 230,000 clones, around 83% seen once. This TCR derives from a man aged 35-49 years who had recovered from COVID-19. Sample: peripheral blood. V usage is TRBV9 and J usage is TRBJ2-2, with a possible D match to TRBD2 (6 bases). CDR3 DNA sequence: TGTGCCAGCAGCTCGTCAGGGAGGATGGACACCGGGGAGCTGTTTTTT. Residues: CASSSSGRMDTGELFF.